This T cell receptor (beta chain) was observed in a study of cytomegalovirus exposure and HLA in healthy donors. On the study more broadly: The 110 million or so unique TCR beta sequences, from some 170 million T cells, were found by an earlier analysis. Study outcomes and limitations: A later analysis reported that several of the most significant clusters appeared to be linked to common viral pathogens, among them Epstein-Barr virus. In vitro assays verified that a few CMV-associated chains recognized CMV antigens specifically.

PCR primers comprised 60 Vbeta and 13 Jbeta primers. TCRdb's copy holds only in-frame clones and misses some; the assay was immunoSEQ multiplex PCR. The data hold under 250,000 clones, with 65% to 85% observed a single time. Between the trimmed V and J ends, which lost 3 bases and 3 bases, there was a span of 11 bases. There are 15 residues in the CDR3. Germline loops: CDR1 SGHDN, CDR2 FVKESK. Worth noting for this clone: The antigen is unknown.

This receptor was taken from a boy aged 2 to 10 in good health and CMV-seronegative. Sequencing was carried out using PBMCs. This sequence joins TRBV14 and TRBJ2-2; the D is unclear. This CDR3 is CASSHLPPDTGELFF. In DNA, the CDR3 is TGTGCCAGCAGCCACCTACCCCCGGACACCGGGGAGCTGTTTTTT.